Each of the 31 T cell receptor beta chains below was sequenced from the same sample in a study of PD-L1 blockade in urothelial cancer. As for time point: pretreatment peripheral blood. TCRdb's copy holds only in-frame clones and misses some; the assay was immunoSEQ multiplex PCR. In the table there are about 79,000 clones, approximately 86% of which are singletons. Specimen: PBMCs, collected around atezolizumab (anti-PD-L1) treatment. These receptor sequences come from a man aged 40-49 years with urothelial cancer.

The chain combines TRBV10-3 with TRBJ1-1; D is uncertain. This CDR3 contains 12 residues. Germline V gives CDR1 ENHRY, CDR2 SYGVKD. Deletions cut 4 bases from V and 3 bases from J, with 6 bases between. CDR3 nucleotide sequence: TGTGCCATCAGTGTAGATGACACTGAAGCTTTCTTT. Amino acid sequence: CAISVDDTEAFF.

V gene TRBV13 combines with J gene TRBJ1-2, with D perhaps TRBD1 (5 bases). The V gene lost 3 bases and the J gene lost 3 bases, with 8 bases spanning the gap. Germline V CDR1 and CDR2: PRHDT, FYEKMQ (reference sequence). This CDR3 has 13 residues. The CDR3 nucleotides read TGTGCCAGCAGCTTTCTAGGGGACTATGGCTACACCTTC. It is translated as CASSFLGDYGYTF.

V gene TRBV6-1 combines with J gene TRBJ2-7, with 7 bases lining up with TRBD1. Germline CDR1 MNHNS, CDR2 SASEGT. This CDR3 contains 13 residues. The V segment lost 3 bases and the J segment 4 bases; nucleotides outside the gene matches: 3. CDR3 DNA: TGTGCCAGCAGTGACGGGACAGCTTACGAGCAGTACTTC. This translates into CASSDGTAYEQYF.

The chain carries TRBV28 and TRBJ2-2, with a weak D call TRBD1 (5 bases). This CDR3 is 16 amino acids long. V lost 3 bases and J 0 bases, leaving 11 bases between the germline ends. Germline-derived CDR1 and CDR2 are MDHEN and SYDVKM. The DNA for the CDR3 is TGTGCCAGCAGTTTGAGACAGTTCGCGAACACCGGGGAGCTGTTTTTT. This codes for CASSLRQFANTGELFF.

V usage is TRBV10-3 and J usage is TRBJ2-7; 9 positions agree with TRBD1. The CDR3 runs 16 residues. Germline V CDR1 and CDR2: ENHRY, SYGVKD. Trimming took 2 bases from V and 3 from J; bases not matched to a gene: 8. The CDR3 spells CAISETWTGEGYEQYF. CDR3 nucleotide sequence: TGTGCCATCAGTGAGACCTGGACAGGGGAGGGCTACGAGCAGTACTTC.

V gene TRBV6-5 combines with J gene TRBJ1-1; D perhaps matches TRBD1 (5 bases). The germline CDR1 and CDR2 sequences are MNHEY and SVGAGI. The CDR3 runs to 15 residues. The ends were cut back, 6 bases at V and 6 bases at J, with 20 bases in the middle. DNA of the CDR3: TGTGCCAGCAGCCGACGGCCCGAAGGGGAGGCTGAAGCTTTCTTT. Protein sequence: CASSRRPEGEAEAFF.

This chain joins TRBV5-4 and TRBJ2-7, with a possible D match to TRBD2 (5 bases). Germline assignment: CDR1 SGHNT and CDR2 YYREEE (reference sequence). V was clipped by 3 bases and J by 2 bases, with 9 bases between them. The CDR3 consists of 13 residues. CDR3 sequence (DNA): TGTGCCAGCAGCTCGGGGAGCACCTACGAGCAGTACTTC. Protein sequence: CASSSGSTYEQYF. Full variable domain (remainder filled in from reference TRBV5-4 and TRBJ2-7): ETGVTQSPTHLIKTRGQQVTLRCSSQSGHNTVSWYQQALGQGPQFIFQYYREEENGRGNFPPRFSGLQFPNYSSELNVNALELDDSALYLCASSSGSTYEQYFGPGTRLTVT.

The V and J genes are TRBV18 and TRBJ2-1, with 10 bases lining up with TRBD2. The CDR3 totals 17 residues. Germline loops: CDR1 KGHSH, CDR2 LQKENI. V lost 3 bases, J lost 2 bases, and 7 bases stayed unmatched. Written as DNA, the CDR3 is TGTGCCAGCTCACCTTCCACGGGACTAGCGACCTACAATGAGCAGTTCTTC. Amino acids: CASSPSTGLATYNEQFF.

The gene calls are TRBV30 and TRBJ1-3; 8 bases line up with TRBD1. Germline CDR1 reads GTSNPN; CDR2 reads SVGIG (reference sequence). The CDR3 is 16 amino acids. The V gene end was trimmed by 8 bases and the J gene end by 0 bases; junction bases not matched to a gene: 12. CDR3 DNA sequence: TGTGCCCGAGACAGGGGAGTAATGCCCTCTGGAAACACCATATATTTT. Translating it yields CARDRGVMPSGNTIYF.

The chain employs TRBV7-9 and TRBJ1-1; 8 positions agree with TRBD1. This CDR3 is built from 13 residues. Germline CDR1 is SEHNR and CDR2 is FQNEAQ (reference sequence). V dropped 5 bases and J dropped 7; count of bases not matched to a gene: 6. The CDR3 loop is CASSPQGVGEAFF. CDR3 nucleotides: TGTGCCAGCAGCCCACAGGGGGTGGGTGAAGCTTTCTTT.

This chain joins TRBV7-8 and TRBJ2-7, with D maybe TRBD2 (5 bases). Germline CDR1 SGHVS, CDR2 FQNEAQ. This CDR3 region has 17 residues. Trimming removed 6 bases from V and 0 bases from J, with 21 bases in between. CDR3 nucleotides: TGTGCCAGCAGTCGGTCGCAGGCCCTGGGGAGCTCCTACGAGCAGTACTTC. Translated: CASSRSQALGSSYEQYF.

The chain combines TRBV6-6 with TRBJ2-7; 11 bases fit TRBD2. CDR3 length: 16 residues. V lost 3 bases to trimming and J lost 4 bases; unmatched junction nucleotides: 8. Germline loops: CDR1 MNHNY, CDR2 SVGAGI (reference sequence). CDR3 protein: CASSYSAGLADYEQYF. In DNA form, the CDR3 reads TGTGCCAGCAGTTATTCGGCGGGACTAGCGGATTACGAGCAGTACTTC.

V gene TRBV28 combines with J gene TRBJ2-1, with 7 bases that match TRBD1. The CDR3 length is 14 residues. The V gene's germline CDR1 is MDHEN and CDR2 SYDVKM. Unmatched junction bases numbered 6, after V lost 6 bases and J lost 4 bases. CDR3 bases: TGTGCCAGCAGGACGGGACAGTTTTACAATGAGCAGTTCTTC. It specifies CASRTGQFYNEQFF.

CDR3 loop: CASSEVPNTAGNTIYF. DNA of the CDR3: TGTGCCAGCAGTGAGGTCCCCAACACCGCTGGAAACACCATATATTTT. The chain carries TRBV25-1 and TRBJ1-3, with D uncertain. V lost 3 bases and J 2 bases, leaving 14 bases between the germline ends. Germline-derived CDR1 and CDR2 are MGHDK and SYGVNS. This CDR3 region has 16 residues.

This chain connects TRBV5-6 to TRBJ1-3, with a tentative D call TRBD1 (6 bases). The CDR3 loop spans 17 amino acids. Trimming took 6 bases from V and 0 from J, leaving 19 bases between them. Per germline, CDR1 SGHDT and CDR2 YYEEEE. The CDR3 coding sequence is TGTGCCAGCACTCTACTGGCAGGGGCTTTCTCTGGAAACACCATATATTTT. This gives the protein CASTLLAGAFSGNTIYF. The full variable domain, with the rest looked up from reference TRBV5-6 and TRBJ1-3, is DAGVTQSPTHLIKTRGQQVTLRCSPKSGHDTVSWYQQALGQGPQFIFQYYEEEERQRGNFPDRFSGHQFPNYSSELNVNALLLGDSALYLCASTLLAGAFSGNTIYFGEGSWLTVV.

On this clone itself: At one of its ends the junction is not consistent with the germline gene, which may arise from a read error. This chain uses TRBV7-7 with TRBJ2-3; 7 nucleotides align to TRBD1. The CDR3 runs to 16 residues. From germline, CDR1 is SSHAT and CDR2 FNYEAQ (reference sequence). Written as DNA, the CDR3 is TGTGCTAGCAGCTTAGGGGAAACAGGGGGCACAGATACGCAGTATTTT. This gives the protein CASSLGETGGTDTQYF.

This chain joins TRBV15 and TRBJ1-1; D is unclear. Germline CDR1 is LNHNV and CDR2 is YYDKDF (reference sequence). Deletions cut 0 bases from V and 6 bases from J, with 11 bases between. The CDR3 has 14 amino acids. CDR3 nucleotide sequence: TGTGCCACCAGCAGAGATGGAGGGCGGGCTGAAGCTTTCTTT. Its protein product is CATSRDGGRAEAFF.

The J gene is TRBJ1-4, the V gene TRBV4-3; TRBD1 aligns across 7 bases. Germline CDR1 is LGHNA and CDR2 is YSLEER. There are 15 residues in the CDR3. The V segment lost 4 bases and the J segment 5 bases; nucleotides outside the gene matches: 7. Here the CDR3 DNA reads TGCGCCAGCAGCCGCACTCCGGGACAGAATGAAAAACTGTTTTTT. The encoded protein is CASSRTPGQNEKLFF.

This clone occurred a few times. CDR3 sequence reads: CASSLPRGGNYGYTF. The CDR3 DNA reads TGTGCCAGCAGCTTACCCAGGGGCGGGAACTATGGCTACACCTTC. The chain recombines TRBV7-9 with TRBJ1-2; D perhaps matches TRBD1 (6 bases). Germline CDR1 and CDR2: SEHNR and FQNEAQ (reference sequence). CDR3 length: 15 residues. Trimming cost V 2 bases and J 2 bases, with 12 bases left between them.

The rearrangement links TRBV27 to TRBJ2-3, with 11 bases matching TRBD2. Looked up from germline, CDR1 is MNHEY and CDR2 is SMNVEV (reference sequence). The CDR3 consists of 18 residues. V shed 1 base, J shed 3 bases, and the junction held 9 bases outside the gene matches. CDR3 nucleotide sequence: TGTGCCAGCAGTTTATTCACCCTAGCGGGAGGTGGGACAGATACGCAGTATTTT. Translated, it gives CASSLFTLAGGGTDTQYF.

The chain couples TRBV7-9 to TRBJ2-5; D ambiguous. Germline CDR1 SEHNR, CDR2 FQNEAQ (reference sequence). V was clipped by 11 bases and J by 5 bases, with 12 bases between them. The CDR3 spans 11 residues. In nucleotides, the CDR3 is TGTGCCTCCTCCGTCGGGGAGACCCAGTACTTC. Protein product: CASSVGETQYF.

This chain links TRBV6-5 with TRBJ2-2; 8 positions agree with TRBD2. V trimming: 6 bases; J trimming: 0 bases; junction bases outside the gene matches: 3. The CDR3 is made up of 15 amino acids. Germline V gene data show CDR1 as MNHEY and CDR2 as SVGAGI. Written as DNA, the CDR3 is TGTGCCAGCAGGGCGGGACTAGCGAACACCGGGGAGCTGTTTTTT. It encodes CASRAGLANTGELFF.

The chain has TRBV23-1 and TRBJ1-1, with TRBD1 matching 7 bases. TRBV23-1 is recorded as an ORF, its role being uncertain. J lost 4 bases, V lost 4 bases, and 9 bases had no gene match. This CDR3 spans 15 amino acids. The CDR3 sequence is CASSPLLQGLTEAFF. The CDR3 DNA reads as TGCGCCAGCAGTCCCCTCCTACAGGGGCTCACTGAAGCTTTCTTT.

This rearrangement joins TRBV5-6 to TRBJ2-5; D is possibly TRBD1 (5 bases). Trimming left V 3 bases short and J 0 bases short, with 9 bases between. Germline values: CDR1 SGHDT, CDR2 YYEEEE. The CDR3 loop spans 14 amino acids. The CDR3 DNA reads TGTGCCAGCAGCTATAAACAGGACCAAGAGACCCAGTACTTC. Protein product: CASSYKQDQETQYF.

This clone was observed a single time. V and J are TRBV29-1 and TRBJ1-2; TRBD1 is a possible D gene (5 bases). V gave up 4 bases and J gave up 11 bases, with 17 bases separating them. The CDR3 extends over 12 amino acids. Germline CDR1 reads SQVTM; CDR2 reads ANQGSEA. In nucleotides, the CDR3 is TGCAGCGTTGGGGCAGGGCTCGAACCTTACACCTTC. It yields the protein CSVGAGLEPYTF.

This chain links TRBV2 with TRBJ1-1, with D possibly matching TRBD1 (5 bases). Germline CDR1 is SNHLY and CDR2 is FYNNEI. Trimming stripped 3 bases from V and 4 bases from J, with 12 bases between. This CDR3 comprises 14 residues. The CDR3 DNA reads TGTGCCAGCAGTGAGGGGCAGCAAGGCACTGAAGCTTTCTTT. It encodes CASSEGQQGTEAFF.

The chain recombines TRBV18 with TRBJ1-1, with D possibly being TRBD1 (6 bases). Germline CDR1 and CDR2: KGHSH and LQKENI. V lost 3 bases, J lost 1 base, and 9 bases lay in between. This CDR3 is built from 14 residues. CDR3 sequence (DNA): TGTGCCAGCTCACCTCGACAGGAGAACACTGAAGCTTTCTTT. Its protein is CASSPRQENTEAFF.

This clone was seen only once. The chain carries TRBV5-1 and TRBJ2-1; D is possibly TRBD2 (5 bases). The V and J ends lost 3 bases and 0 bases respectively, with 13 bases between them. CDR1 and CDR2 (germline): SGHRS, YFSETQ. This CDR3 is 16 amino acids long. As DNA, the CDR3 is TGCGCCAGCAGCTCGGACTCTCCAAGCTCCTACAATGAGCAGTTCTTC. Translation: CASSSDSPSSYNEQFF.

This sequence joins TRBV28 and TRBJ2-7; the match to TRBD1 covers 8 bases. The V gene's germline CDR1 is MDHEN and CDR2 SYDVKM. Trimming removed 7 bases from V and 0 bases from J; junction bases left unmatched: 8. There are 15 residues in the CDR3. The CDR3 protein is CASNQGAGGSYEQYF. DNA of the CDR3: TGTGCCAGCAACCAGGGGGCCGGTGGCTCCTACGAGCAGTACTTC.

This clone was seen only once. The chain is built from TRBV4-1 and TRBJ1-3; D remains unclear. This CDR3 has 14 residues. Germline V gives CDR1 MGHRA, CDR2 YSYEKL. Trimming stripped 3 bases from V and 9 bases from J, with 15 bases between. CDR3 coding DNA: TGCGCCAGCAGCCAGATGACGGGTGGCGGCACCATATATTTT. It codes for CASSQMTGGGTIYF.

The chain links TRBV18 to TRBJ1-1; 7 bases fit TRBD1. From germline, CDR1 is KGHSH and CDR2 LQKENI. V was clipped by 4 bases and J by 1 base; unmatched bases: 6. This CDR3 is built from 15 residues. The CDR3 nucleotides read TGTGCCAGCTCACGGACGACAGGGAGGAACACTGAAGCTTTCTTT. It yields the protein CASSRTTGRNTEAFF.